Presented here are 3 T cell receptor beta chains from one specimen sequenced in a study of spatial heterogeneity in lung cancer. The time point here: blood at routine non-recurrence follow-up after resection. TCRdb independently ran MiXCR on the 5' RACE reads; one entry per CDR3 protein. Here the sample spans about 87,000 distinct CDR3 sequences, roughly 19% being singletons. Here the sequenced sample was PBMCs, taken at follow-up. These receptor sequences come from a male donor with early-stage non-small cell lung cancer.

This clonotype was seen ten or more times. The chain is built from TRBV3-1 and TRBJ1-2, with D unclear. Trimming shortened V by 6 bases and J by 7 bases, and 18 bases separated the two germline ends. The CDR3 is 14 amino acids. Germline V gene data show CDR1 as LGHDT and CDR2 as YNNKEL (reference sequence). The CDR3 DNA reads TGTGCCAGCAGGGCCGGTTGGCGCGTTTCTGGCTACACCTTC. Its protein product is CASRAGWRVSGYTF.

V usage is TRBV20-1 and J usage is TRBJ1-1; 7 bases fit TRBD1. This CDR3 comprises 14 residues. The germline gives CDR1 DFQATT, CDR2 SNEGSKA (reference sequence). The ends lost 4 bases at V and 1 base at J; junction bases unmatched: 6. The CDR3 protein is CSANRGSTNTEAFF. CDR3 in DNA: TGCAGTGCTAACAGGGGTTCAACGAACACTGAAGCTTTCTTT.

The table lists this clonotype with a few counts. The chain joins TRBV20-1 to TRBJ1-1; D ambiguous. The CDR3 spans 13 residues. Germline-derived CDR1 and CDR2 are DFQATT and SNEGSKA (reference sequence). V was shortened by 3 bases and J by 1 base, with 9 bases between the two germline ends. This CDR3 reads CSASRQQNTEAFF. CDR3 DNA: TGCAGTGCTAGCCGTCAACAGAACACTGAAGCTTTCTTT.